This T cell receptor (beta chain) was obtained from a study of response to subunit inactivated influenza vaccine. The study's findings and limits: The authors proposed limited new T cell recruitment per seasonal influenza vaccination.

The trim removed 1 base at V and 4 bases at J, leaving 10 bases unmatched. The CDR3 has 17 residues. This clonotype was counted a few times. Its antigen is unknown. In TCRdb, the RT-PCR reads were re-called with MiXCR into one record per CDR3 protein. Of 650,000 to 850,000 distinct CDR3 sequences listed, around 14% are singletons. The sample consisted of PBMCs from blood, taken 14 days before vaccination. The TCR was taken from a middle-aged man who received an inactivated influenza vaccine. V gene TRBV12-3 or TRBV12-4 combines with J gene TRBJ2-1; 7 bases line up with TRBD2. CDR3 sequence: CASSLGLGGSFYNEQFF. In nucleotides, the CDR3 is TGTGCCAGCAGTTTAGGTTTGGGGGGGAGCTTTTACAATGAGCAGTTCTTC.